What follows are 5 T cell receptor beta chains derived from one specimen sequenced in a study of T-cell reconstitution after alpha-beta-depleted transplantation in children. Unique molecular identifiers tagged the TCRbeta library. MiXCR was run by TCRdb on the PCR reads, yielding one entry per CDR3 protein. The profile covers a few hundred thousand distinct CDR3 sequences, with 10% to 15% appearing a single time and about 2% taken by the ten largest. This sample comprised PBMCs, mostly from graft donor cells, obtained 360 days after TCRalphabeta/CD19-depleted stem cell transplant. These receptors were taken from a male patient aged 10 to 17 who had a stem cell transplant for acute myeloid leukemia, so the T cells may come from the graft donor.

This clonotype was observed a handful of times. This chain joins TRBV5-6 and TRBJ2-7; 7 bases fit TRBD2. This CDR3 is built from 14 residues. With 1 base clipped from V and 3 bases from J, the junction kept 4 bases outside the gene matches. Germline CDR1 reads SGHDT; CDR2 reads YYEEEE. The CDR3 DNA is TGTGCCAGCAGCTTGTGGGGGGGGGACTACGAGCAGTACTTC. Encoded protein: CASSLWGGDYEQYF.

The chain links TRBV20-1 to TRBJ2-7; 9 bases line up with TRBD2. The CDR3 consists of 15 residues. Germline loops: CDR1 DFQATT, CDR2 SNEGSKA (reference sequence). With V trimmed by 1 base and J by 2 bases, 6 bases remained unmatched. In DNA, the CDR3 is TGCAGTGCTAGAGCGTTGACTAGCGGCACCTACGAGCAGTACTTC. Translating it yields CSARALTSGTYEQYF.

This clonotype was picked up many times. The rearrangement uses TRBV29-1 and TRBJ2-2, with 7 bases aligning to TRBD2. Trimming removed 2 bases from V and 6 bases from J; junction bases left unmatched: 9. There are 15 residues in the CDR3. The germline gives CDR1 SQVTM, CDR2 ANQGSEA. The CDR3 DNA reads TGCAGCGTTGAACTTATGACTAGCATCGCCGGGGAGCTGTTTTTT. Translation: CSVELMTSIAGELFF.

This clonotype was counted a few times. The chain is built from TRBV12-3 or TRBV12-4 and TRBJ2-5; D remains ambiguous. CDR3 length equals 12 residues. Trimming left V 6 bases short and J 5 bases short, with 10 bases between. The CDR3 loop reads CASRDQSETQYF. In DNA, the CDR3 is TGTGCCAGCAGGGACCAAAGCGAGACCCAGTACTTC.

This chain uses TRBV12-3 or TRBV12-4 with TRBJ1-2; D unresolved. The V end lost 1 base, the J end lost 1 base, and 7 bases lay between the germline ends. The CDR3 spans 14 residues. CDR3 nucleotide sequence: TGTGCCAGCAGTTTAGTCAGACTTAACTATGGCTACACCTTC. As protein: CASSLVRLNYGYTF.